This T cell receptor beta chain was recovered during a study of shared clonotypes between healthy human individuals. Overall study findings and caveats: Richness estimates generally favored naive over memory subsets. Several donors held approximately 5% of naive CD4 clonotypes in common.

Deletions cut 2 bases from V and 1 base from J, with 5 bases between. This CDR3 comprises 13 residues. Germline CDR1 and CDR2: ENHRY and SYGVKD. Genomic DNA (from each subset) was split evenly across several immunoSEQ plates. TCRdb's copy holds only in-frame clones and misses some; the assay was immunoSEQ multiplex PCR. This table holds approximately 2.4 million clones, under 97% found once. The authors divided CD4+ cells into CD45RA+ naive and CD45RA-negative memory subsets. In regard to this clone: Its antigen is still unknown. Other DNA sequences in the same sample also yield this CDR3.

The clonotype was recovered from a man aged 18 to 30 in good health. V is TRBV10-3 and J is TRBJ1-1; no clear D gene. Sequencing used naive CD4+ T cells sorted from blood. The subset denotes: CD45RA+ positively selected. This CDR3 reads CAISEGKNTEAFF. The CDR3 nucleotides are TGTGCCATCAGTGAGGGTAAGAACACTGAAGCTTTCTTT.